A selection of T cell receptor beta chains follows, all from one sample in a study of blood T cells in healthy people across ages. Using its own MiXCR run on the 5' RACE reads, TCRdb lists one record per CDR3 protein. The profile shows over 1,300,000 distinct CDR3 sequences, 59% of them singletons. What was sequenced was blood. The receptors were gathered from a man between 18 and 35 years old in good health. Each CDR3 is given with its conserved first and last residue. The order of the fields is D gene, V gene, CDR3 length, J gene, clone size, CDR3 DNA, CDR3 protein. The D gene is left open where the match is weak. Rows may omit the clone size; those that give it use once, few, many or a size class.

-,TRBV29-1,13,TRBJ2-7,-,TGCAGCGTTTGCCCGACAGGCGCCTACGAGCAGTACTTC,CSVCPTGAYEQYF
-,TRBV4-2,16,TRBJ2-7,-,TGTGCCAGCAGCCAAGATGAAGGTTTGCGGGGCTACGAGCAGTACTTC,CASSQDEGLRGYEQYF
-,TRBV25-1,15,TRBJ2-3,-,TGTGCCAGCAGTGAATACAGGGGGGGGACAGATACGCAGTATTTT,CASSEYRGGTDTQYF
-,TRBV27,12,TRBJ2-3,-,TGTGCCAGCGGCTATAGCACAGATACGCAGGATTTT,CASGYSTDTQDF
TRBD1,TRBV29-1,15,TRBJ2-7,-,TGCAGCGTACTGGAATTGAGGACAGGGACTTTCGAGCAGTACTTC,CSVLELRTGTFEQYF
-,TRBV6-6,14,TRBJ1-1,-,TGTGCCAGCAGTTACCGTTCCAGTGACACTGAAGCTTTCTTT,CASSYRSSDTEAFF
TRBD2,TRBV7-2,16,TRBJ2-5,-,TGTGCCAGCAGCTTAGCGTCTAGCGGGGGGCAAGAGACCCAGTACTTC,CASSLASSGGQETQYF
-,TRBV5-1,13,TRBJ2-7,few,TGCGCCAGCAGCTTGACGGTGCTAGACGAGCAGTACTTC,CASSLTVLDEQYF
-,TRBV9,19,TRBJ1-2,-,TGTGCCAGCAGCGTATACCTGACGGTCACGACCGGGGACAACTATGGCTACACCTTC,CASSVYLTVTTGDNYGYTF
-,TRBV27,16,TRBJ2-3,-,TGTGCCAGCAGTTGTCTTCAGGGTTTGTGTGGAGATACGCAGTATTTT,CASSCLQGLCGDTQYF
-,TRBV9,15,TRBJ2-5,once,TGTGCCAGCAGCGTAGAGGGGAATGTTAGAGAGACCCAGTACTTC,CASSVEGNVRETQYF
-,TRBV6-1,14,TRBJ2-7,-,TGTGCCAGCACCTCCTCCGGGTATGACCACGAGCAGTACTTC,CASTSSGYDHEQYF
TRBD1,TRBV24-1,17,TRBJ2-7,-,TGTGCCACCAGTGAGGACAAAACCGGGACAGGGGACTACGGGCAGTACTTC,CATSEDKTGTGDYGQYF
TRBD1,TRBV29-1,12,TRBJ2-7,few,TGCAGCGCGACAGGGCATTCCTACGAGCAGTACTTC,CSATGHSYEQYF
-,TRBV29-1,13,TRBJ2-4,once,TGCGGCGTTGGGCGAGCGGGTAGCGAGGAGCAGTACTTC,CGVGRAGSEEQYF
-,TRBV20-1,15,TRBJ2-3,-,TGCAGTGCCGAACCGGCAGCTCCGTCCACAGATACGCAGTATTTT,CSAEPAAPSTDTQYF
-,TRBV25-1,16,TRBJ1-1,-,TGTGCCAGCAGTGAAGGGTTAGGCCGGAAGAGCACTGAAGCTTTCTTT,CASSEGLGRKSTEAFF
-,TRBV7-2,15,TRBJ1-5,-,TGTGCCAGCAGCTTAGTCGGGGGGACTAATCAGCCCCAGCATTTT,CASSLVGGTNQPQHF
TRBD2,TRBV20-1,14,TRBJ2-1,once,TGCAGTGCTTCTATAGCGGGGGGGCGCAATGAGCAGTTCTTC,CSASIAGGRNEQFF
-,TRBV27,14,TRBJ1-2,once,TGTGCCAGCAGTTTCCAAGGGGTCACGCATGGCTACACCTTC,CASSFQGVTHGYTF
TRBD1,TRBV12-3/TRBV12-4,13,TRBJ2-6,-,TGTGCCAGCAGACAGGGGAAGGCCAACGTCCTGACTTTC,CASRQGKANVLTF
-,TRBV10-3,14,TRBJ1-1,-,TGTGCCATCAGTGACCCCGGAAGGAACACTGAAGCTTTCTTT,CAISDPGRNTEAFF
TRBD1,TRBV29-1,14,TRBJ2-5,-,TGCAGCGTTCACGGGACAGGGGTCCAAGAGACCCAGTACTTC,CSVHGTGVQETQYF
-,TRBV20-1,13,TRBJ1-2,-,TGCAGTGCTCCGACAGACGTCGACTATGGCTACACCTTC,CSAPTDVDYGYTF
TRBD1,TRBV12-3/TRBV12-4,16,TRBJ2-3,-,TGTGCCAGCAGGGATGGGACAGGTCGGTGGATAGATACGCAGTATTTT,CASRDGTGRWIDTQYF
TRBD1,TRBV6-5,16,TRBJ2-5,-,TGTGCCAGCAGCTCGACAGGGCGTAGTGTTCCTGCCACCCAGTACTTC,CASSSTGRSVPATQYF
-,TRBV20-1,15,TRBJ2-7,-,TGCAGTGCTAGTTTCCTCACTCAGATGCTCTACGAGCAGTACTTC,CSASFLTQMLYEQYF
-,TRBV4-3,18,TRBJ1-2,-,TGCGCCAGCAGCCAAGAGTATTCTGCCTTGGCAGACCTCTATGGCTACACCTTC,CASSQEYSALADLYGYTF
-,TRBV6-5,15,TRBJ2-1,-,TGTGCCAGCAGTTACTCGACAGCCGGGGGCAATGAGCAGTTCTTC,CASSYSTAGGNEQFF
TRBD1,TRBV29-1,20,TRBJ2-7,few,TGCAGCGTACTCGCCACTCGGGTCACGAGCCTCGGGACAGGGGGCTACGAGCAGTACTTC,CSVLATRVTSLGTGGYEQYF
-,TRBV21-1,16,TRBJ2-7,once,TGTGCCAGCAGTCGAGATCTCCAGGGGCCCTCCTACGAGCAGTACTTC,CASSRDLQGPSYEQYF
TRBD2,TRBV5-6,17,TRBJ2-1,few,TGTGCCAGCAGCTTGGACGACCCCAGCGGGAGGTTGTATGAGCAGTTCTTC,CASSLDDPSGRLYEQFF
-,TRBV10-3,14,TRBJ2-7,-,TGTGCCATCAGTGAGGTCCAGCTCTCCTACGAGCAGTACTTC,CAISEVQLSYEQYF
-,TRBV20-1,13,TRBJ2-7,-,TGCAGTGCTAACTGGGGGAGTAGAAACGAGCAGTACTTC,CSANWGSRNEQYF
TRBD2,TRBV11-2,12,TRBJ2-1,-,TGTGCCAGCCACGGACTAGTTGGTGAGCAGTTCTTC,CASHGLVGEQFF
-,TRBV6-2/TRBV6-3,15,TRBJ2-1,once,TGCGCCAGCAGTTATAAACGGTCAGGCGACGATGAGCAGTTCTTC,CASSYKRSGDDEQFF
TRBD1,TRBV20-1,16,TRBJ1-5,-,TGCAGTGCTAGGACCAGGGACAGGGGGTTCAATCAGCCCCAGCATTTT,CSARTRDRGFNQPQHF
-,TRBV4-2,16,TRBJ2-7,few,TGTGCCAGCAGCCAAGTTTATGGGACGCAGCCCTACGAGCAGTACTTC,CASSQVYGTQPYEQYF
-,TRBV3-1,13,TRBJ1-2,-,TGTGCCAGCAGCCAAGATCTAGAGGGAGGCTACACCTTC,CASSQDLEGGYTF
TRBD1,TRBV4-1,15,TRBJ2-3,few,TGCGCCAGCAGCAAACCGGGACAGGGGGCAGATACGCAGTATTTT,CASSKPGQGADTQYF
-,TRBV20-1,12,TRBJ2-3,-,TGCAGTGCTAGCGGACCCACAGATACGCAGTATTTT,CSASGPTDTQYF
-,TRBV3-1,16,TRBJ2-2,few,TGTGCCAGCAGCCAAGAGGCAGGGGTTTACACCGGGGAGCTGTTTTTT,CASSQEAGVYTGELFF
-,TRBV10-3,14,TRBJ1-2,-,TGTGCCACCCAAGACATTGGCGCTAACTATGGCTACACCTTC,CATQDIGANYGYTF
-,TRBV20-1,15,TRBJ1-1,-,TGCAGTGCTAGAGATACTCGGGGCTTCGGGGCTGAAGCTTTCTTT,CSARDTRGFGAEAFF
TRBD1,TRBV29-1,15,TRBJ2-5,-,TGCGGCGTTGACCGGGGCGGACAGGGTTCAGAGACCCAGTACTTC,CGVDRGGQGSETQYF
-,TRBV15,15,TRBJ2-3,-,TGTGCCACCAGCAGAGTAGTTACTAGCACAGATACGCAGTATTTT,CATSRVVTSTDTQYF
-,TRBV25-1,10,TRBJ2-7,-,TGTGCCACCGGAAACTACGAGCAGTACTTC,CATGNYEQYF
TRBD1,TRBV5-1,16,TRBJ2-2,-,TGCGCCAGCAGCCCTCCCGACAGGGAGACGGGCGGGGAGCTGTTTTTT,CASSPPDRETGGELFF
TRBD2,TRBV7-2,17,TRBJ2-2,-,TGTGCCAGCAGCACCCGACTAGCGACAGCGAACACCGGGGAGCTGTTTTTT,CASSTRLATANTGELFF
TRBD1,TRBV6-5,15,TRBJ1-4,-,TGTGCCAGCAGTTACGGCACAGGGGTTTATGAAAAACTGTTTTTT,CASSYGTGVYEKLFF
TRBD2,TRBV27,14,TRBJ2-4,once,TGTGCCAGCAGTTCGGGAGGTAGCAAAAACATTCAGTACTTC,CASSSGGSKNIQYF
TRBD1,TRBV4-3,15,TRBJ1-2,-,TGCGCCAGCAGCCCAGCCAGGACAGGGGGTCGTGGCTACACCTTC,CASSPARTGGRGYTF
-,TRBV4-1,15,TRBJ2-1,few,TGCGCCAGCAGCCAACCGACGTCCAGGGACAATGAGCAGTTCTTC,CASSQPTSRDNEQFF
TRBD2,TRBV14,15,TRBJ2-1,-,TGTGCCAGCAGCTCCGATAGCGGGAGGGCAAGTGAGCAGTTCTTC,CASSSDSGRASEQFF
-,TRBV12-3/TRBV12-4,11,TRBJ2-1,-,TGTGCCAGCAGCCGACTTAGTGAGCAGTTCTTC,CASSRLSEQFF
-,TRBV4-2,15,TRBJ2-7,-,TGTGCCAGCAGCCAAGATTTCGGGCCATTCTACGAGCAGTACTTC,CASSQDFGPFYEQYF
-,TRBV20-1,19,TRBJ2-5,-,TGCAGTGCTAGATCGACGGACGAGGCACCGAAGGGCCCCCAAGAGACCCAGTACTTC,CSARSTDEAPKGPQETQYF
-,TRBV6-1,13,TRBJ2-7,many,TGTGCCAGCCGGGCCACTAGCTCCTACGAGCAGTACTTC,CASRATSSYEQYF
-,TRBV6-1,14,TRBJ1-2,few,TGTGCCAGCAGTGAAGAACGGGGGTCCTCTGGCTACACCTTC,CASSEERGSSGYTF
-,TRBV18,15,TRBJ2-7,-,TGTGCCAGCCCACAGGCAGGGGGGGGGTCCTACGAGCAGTACTTC,CASPQAGGGSYEQYF